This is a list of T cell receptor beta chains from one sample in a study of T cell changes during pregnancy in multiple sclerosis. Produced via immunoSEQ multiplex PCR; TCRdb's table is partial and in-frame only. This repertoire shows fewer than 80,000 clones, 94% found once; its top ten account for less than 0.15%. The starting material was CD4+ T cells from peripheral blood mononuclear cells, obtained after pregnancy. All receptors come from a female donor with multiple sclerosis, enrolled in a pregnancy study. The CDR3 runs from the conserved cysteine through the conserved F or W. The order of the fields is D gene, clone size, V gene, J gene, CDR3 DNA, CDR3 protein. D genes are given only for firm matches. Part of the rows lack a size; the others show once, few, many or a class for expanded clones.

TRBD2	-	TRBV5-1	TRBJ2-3	TGCGCCAGCAGCTTGGGTACTAGCGGGAGCCATATCACAGATACGCAGTATTTT	CASSLGTSGSHITDTQYF
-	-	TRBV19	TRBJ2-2	TGTGCCAGTAGTATAGGGGGACAGAACACCGGGGAGCTGTTTTTT	CASSIGGQNTGELFF
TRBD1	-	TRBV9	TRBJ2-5	TGTGCCAGCAGCCAACATCCGACAGGGGGCTTGGAGACCCAGTACTTC	CASSQHPTGGLETQYF
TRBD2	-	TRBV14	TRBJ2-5	TGTGCCAGCAGCCATGGCGGGAGAAGAGAGACCCAGTACTTC	CASSHGGRRETQYF
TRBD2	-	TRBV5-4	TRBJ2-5	TGTGCCAGCAGCTTGGCCGGACTAGCGGGAGGCGGGGAGACCCAGTACTTC	CASSLAGLAGGGETQYF
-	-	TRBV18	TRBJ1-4	TGTGCCAGCTCACCACTTTCAACAGGGCTCGGAGAAAAACTGTTTTTT	CASSPLSTGLGEKLFF
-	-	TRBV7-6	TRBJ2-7	TGTGCCAGCACCCCAGCGGAAAACTACGAGCAGTACTTC	CASTPAENYEQYF
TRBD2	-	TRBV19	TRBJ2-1	TGTGCCAGTATTAGGGACTACGATCACAATGAGCAGTTCTTC	CASIRDYDHNEQFF
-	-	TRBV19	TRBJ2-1	TGTGCCAGTAGTGATCGCGGGACGTCCTACAATGAGCAGTTCTTC	CASSDRGTSYNEQFF
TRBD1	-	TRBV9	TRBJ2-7	TGTGCCAGCAGCGCCCGGGACAGGGACTACGAGCAGTACTTC	CASSARDRDYEQYF
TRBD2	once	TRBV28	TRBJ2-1	TGTGCCAGCCGAACTATTAGCGGGAGGGCCCTCAATGAGCAGTTCTTC	CASRTISGRALNEQFF
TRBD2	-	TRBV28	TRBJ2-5	TGTGCCAGCAGAAGTAGCGGGAGTGAGACCCAGTACTTC	CASRSSGSETQYF
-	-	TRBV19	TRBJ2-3	TGTGCCAGTCGAGCTAGTGAGGGCACAGATACGCAGTATTTT	CASRASEGTDTQYF
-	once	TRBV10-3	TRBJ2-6	TGTGCCATCAGTAAACCGACAGGGGCGGGGGCCTCTACTGGGGCCAACGTCCTGACTTTC	CAISKPTGAGASTGANVLTF
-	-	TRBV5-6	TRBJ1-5	TGTGCCAGCAGCCTAGTTGCGAGCAATCAGCCCCAGCATTTT	CASSLVASNQPQHF
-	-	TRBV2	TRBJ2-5	TGTGCCGCCAGCAAAAATGATGCGGGCAGGACCCAGTACTTC	CAASKNDAGRTQYF
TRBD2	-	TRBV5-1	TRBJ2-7	TGCGCCAGCAGCTTGGCGGGACTAGAAGTCAACGAGCAGTACTTC	CASSLAGLEVNEQYF
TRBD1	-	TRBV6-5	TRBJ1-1	TGTGCCAGCAGACGCGGGACAGGGGCGAACACTGAAGCTTTCTTT	CASRRGTGANTEAFF
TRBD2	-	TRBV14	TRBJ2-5	TGTGCCAGCAGCCAAGATTCACTAGCGGGAGGGCAAGAGACCCAGTACTTC	CASSQDSLAGGQETQYF
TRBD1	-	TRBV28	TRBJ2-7	TGTGCCAGCAGTACAATCCCGACAGGGGCCTACGAGCAGTACTTC	CASSTIPTGAYEQYF
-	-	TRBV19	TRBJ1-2	TGTGCCAGTACCCAGGGAAGCAGCTATGGCTACACCTTC	CASTQGSSYGYTF
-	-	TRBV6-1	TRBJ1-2	TGTGCCAGCCTGCGACAGTATGGCTACACCTTC	CASLRQYGYTF
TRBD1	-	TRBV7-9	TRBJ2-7	TGTGCCAGCAGCTTTGGGACAGCCTCCTACGAGCAGTACTTC	CASSFGTASYEQYF
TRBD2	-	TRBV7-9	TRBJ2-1	TGTGCCAGCAGCTTACGGGTAGCGGGAGGTTGGAACAATGAGCAGTTCTTC	CASSLRVAGGWNNEQFF
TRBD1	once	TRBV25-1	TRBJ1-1	TGTGCCAGCAGTGAAACCCCGACAGGGACAGAAGCTTTCTTT	CASSETPTGTEAFF
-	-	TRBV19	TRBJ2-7	TGTGCCAGTAGTACAGGGCCGGGTGGCGAGCAGTACTTC	CASSTGPGGEQYF
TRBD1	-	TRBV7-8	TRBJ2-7	TGTGCCAGCAGCTTCGGGACAGGGAGCTCCTACGAGCAGTACTTC	CASSFGTGSSYEQYF
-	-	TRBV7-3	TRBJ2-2	TGTGCCAGCAGCACCGGGAACCCTAGGACCGGGGAGCTGTTTTTT	CASSTGNPRTGELFF
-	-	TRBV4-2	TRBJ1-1	TGTGCCAGCAGCCAAGGACCGGCGGACACTGAAGCTTTCTTT	CASSQGPADTEAFF
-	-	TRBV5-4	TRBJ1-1	TGTGCCAGCGCCCCGGTGTTGACAATGAACACTGAAGCTTTCTTT	CASAPVLTMNTEAFF
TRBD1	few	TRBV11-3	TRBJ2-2	TGTGCCAGCAGCACCGGGACAGCTAGCACCGGGGAGCTGTTTTTT	CASSTGTASTGELFF
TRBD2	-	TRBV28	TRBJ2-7	TGTGCCAGCAGTTCGTCCCTAGCGGGTCTATACTACGAGCAGTACTTC	CASSSSLAGLYYEQYF
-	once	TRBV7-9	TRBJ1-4	TGTGCCAGCAGCCCTTCAGCTCAGGGTAATGAAAAACTGTTTTTT	CASSPSAQGNEKLFF
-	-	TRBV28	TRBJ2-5	TGTGCCAGCAGTTTGGGGGGAGTTCGATTAGAGACCCAGTACTTC	CASSLGGVRLETQYF
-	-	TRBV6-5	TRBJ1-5	TGTGCCAGCAGCCTTCCGGGATCTAATCAGCCCCAGCATTTT	CASSLPGSNQPQHF
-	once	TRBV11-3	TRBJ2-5	TGTGCCAGCAGCTGGGAGGAACAAGAGACCCAGTACTTC	CASSWEEQETQYF
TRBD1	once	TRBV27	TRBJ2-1	TGTGCCAGCAGTTACCTCGGACAGGGCCGAAACAATGAGCAGTTCTTC	CASSYLGQGRNNEQFF
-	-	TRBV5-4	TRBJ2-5	TGTGCCAGCAGCTTGACCGGACAGATCCAAGAGACCCAGTACTTC	CASSLTGQIQETQYF
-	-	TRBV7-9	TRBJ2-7	TGTGCCAGCAGCCGGACAGTAGCGCAAGGGGCCTACGAGCAGTACTTC	CASSRTVAQGAYEQYF
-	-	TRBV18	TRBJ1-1	TGTGCCAGCTCACCAGTGGGGCGCGCTGAAGCTTTCTTT	CASSPVGRAEAFF
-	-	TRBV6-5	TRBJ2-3	TGTGCCAGCAGTTACGAGGCAAGCATTCGCACAGATACGCAGTATTTT	CASSYEASIRTDTQYF
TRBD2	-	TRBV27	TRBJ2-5	TGTGCCAGCAGTCGCGCAGCCACCTTTGGACTAGCGGGAGGCTTAGAGACCCAGTACTTC	CASSRAATFGLAGGLETQYF
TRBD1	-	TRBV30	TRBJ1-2	TGTGCCTGGTCCGGGACAGGCTATGGCTACACCTTC	CAWSGTGYGYTF
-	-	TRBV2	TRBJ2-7	TGTGCCAGCAGTGAAGAGGGAGCCTCCTACGAGCAGTACTTC	CASSEEGASYEQYF
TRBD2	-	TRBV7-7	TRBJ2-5	TGTGCTAGCAGCTTAAGCGGGAGTCAGGAGACCCAGTACTTC	CASSLSGSQETQYF
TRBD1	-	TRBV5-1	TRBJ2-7	TGCGCCAGCAGCTCGACAGGGTTCACCTACGAGCAGTACTTC	CASSSTGFTYEQYF
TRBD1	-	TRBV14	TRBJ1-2	TGTGCCAGCAGCCAAACCAGGGGGCCCTATGGCTACACCTTC	CASSQTRGPYGYTF
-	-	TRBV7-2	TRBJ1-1	TGTGCCAGCAGCTACGAAGCGGTGAACACTGAAGCTTTCTTT	CASSYEAVNTEAFF
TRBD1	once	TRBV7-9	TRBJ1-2	TGTGCCAGCAGCTTTGACAGGGGGTACGTCGGCTACACCTTC	CASSFDRGYVGYTF
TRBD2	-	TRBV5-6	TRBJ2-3	TGTGCCAGCAGCTTAACTAGCGGGGGCGGCACAGATACGCAGTATTTT	CASSLTSGGGTDTQYF
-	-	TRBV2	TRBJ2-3	TGTGCCAGCCATCGGGAGCCGGGCACAGATACGCAGTATTTT	CASHREPGTDTQYF
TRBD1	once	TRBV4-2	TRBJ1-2	TGTGCCAGCAGCCAAGGAGACAGGGCCCATGGCTACACCTTC	CASSQGDRAHGYTF
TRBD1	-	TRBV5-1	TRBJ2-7	TGCGCCAGCAGCCTGGGGATTGGGGGGACAGGAGTCTACGAGCAGTACTTC	CASSLGIGGTGVYEQYF
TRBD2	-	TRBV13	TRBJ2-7	TGTGCCAGCAGCTTCGCGAAGGGGCAGGGACTAGCGGTTTACGAGCAGTACTTC	CASSFAKGQGLAVYEQYF
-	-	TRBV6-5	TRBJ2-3	TGTGCCAGCAAGCGTCGGAGCGGCAGCACAGATACGCAGTATTTT	CASKRRSGSTDTQYF